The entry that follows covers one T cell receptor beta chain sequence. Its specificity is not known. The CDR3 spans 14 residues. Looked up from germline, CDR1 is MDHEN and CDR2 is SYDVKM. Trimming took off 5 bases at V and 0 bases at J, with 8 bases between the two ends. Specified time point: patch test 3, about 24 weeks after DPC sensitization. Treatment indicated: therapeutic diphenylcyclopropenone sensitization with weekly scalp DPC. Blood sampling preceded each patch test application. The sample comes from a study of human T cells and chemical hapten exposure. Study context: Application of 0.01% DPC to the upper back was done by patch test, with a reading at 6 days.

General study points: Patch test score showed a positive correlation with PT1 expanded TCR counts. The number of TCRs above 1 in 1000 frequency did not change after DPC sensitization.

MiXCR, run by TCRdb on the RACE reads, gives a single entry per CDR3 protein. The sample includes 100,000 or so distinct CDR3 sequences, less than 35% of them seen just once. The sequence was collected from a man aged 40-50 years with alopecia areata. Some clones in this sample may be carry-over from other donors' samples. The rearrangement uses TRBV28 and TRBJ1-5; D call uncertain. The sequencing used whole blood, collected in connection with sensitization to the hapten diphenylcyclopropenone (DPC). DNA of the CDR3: TGTGCCAGCAGTCGCGGATATAGCAATCAGCCCCAGCATTTT. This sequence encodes CASSRGYSNQPQHF.